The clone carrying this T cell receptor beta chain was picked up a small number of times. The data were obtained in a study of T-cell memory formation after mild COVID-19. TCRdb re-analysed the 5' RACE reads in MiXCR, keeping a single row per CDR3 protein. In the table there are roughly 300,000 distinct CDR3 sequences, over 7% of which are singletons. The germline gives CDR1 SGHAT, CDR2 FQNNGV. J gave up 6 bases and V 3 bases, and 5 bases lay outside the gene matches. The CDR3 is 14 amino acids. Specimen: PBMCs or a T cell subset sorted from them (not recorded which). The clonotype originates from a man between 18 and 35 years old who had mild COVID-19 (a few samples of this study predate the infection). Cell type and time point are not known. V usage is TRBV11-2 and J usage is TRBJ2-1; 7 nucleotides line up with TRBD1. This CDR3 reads CASSFDRVGNEQFF. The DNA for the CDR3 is TGTGCCAGCAGCTTCGACAGGGTGGGCAATGAGCAGTTCTTC.